The 18 T cell receptor beta chains below all came from one sample that was sequenced in a study of shared clonotypes between healthy human individuals. Method: immunoSEQ multiplex PCR; TCRdb's copy keeps in-frame clones and lacks some. The sample yields a few million clones, roughly 95% seen once. Sequences were obtained from naive CD4+ T cells sorted from blood. Subset meaning: CD45RA+ positively selected. The receptors were sampled from a young man in good health.

This chain connects TRBV7-8 to TRBJ1-1; no clear D gene. This CDR3 is 14 amino acids long. With 1 base removed from V and 0 bases from J, the gap between germline ends came to 6 bases. Looked up from germline, CDR1 is SGHVS and CDR2 is FQNEAQ. CDR3 residues: CASSLGAMNTEAFF. CDR3 in DNA: TGTGCCAGCAGCTTAGGGGCCATGAACACTGAAGCTTTCTTT.

This chain connects TRBV10-3 to TRBJ2-5; TRBD1 aligns across 11 bases. V shed 4 bases and J 5 bases; nucleotides not matched to a gene: 6. Germline lookup yields CDR1 ENHRY and CDR2 SYGVKD. The CDR3 length is 15 residues. The CDR3 DNA sequence: TGTGCCATCAGTGCCAGGACAGGGGGCATGGAGACCCAGTACTTC. It codes for CAISARTGGMETQYF.

The V gene is TRBV4-1, the J gene TRBJ1-6, with 7 bases aligning to TRBD1. The ends lost 0 bases at V and 2 bases at J; junction bases unmatched: 4. The CDR3 covers 17 residues. Germline lookup yields CDR1 MGHRA and CDR2 YSYEKL. CDR3 amino acids: CASSQDLGTAYNSPLHF. The CDR3 coding sequence is TGCGCCAGCAGCCAAGATCTAGGGACAGCCTATAATTCACCCCTCCACTTT.

The V gene is TRBV5-5, the J gene TRBJ2-2; perhaps TRBD1 as D (6 bases). Trimming stripped 5 bases from V and 8 bases from J, with 16 bases between. Germline V gene sequence: CDR1 SGHKS, CDR2 YYEKEE (reference sequence). This CDR3 region has 14 residues. The CDR3 coding sequence is TGTGCCAGCAGACCCTGGACAGCTCGAGGGGAGCTGTTTTTT. This encodes CASRPWTARGELFF.

The chain couples TRBV5-5 to TRBJ2-1; TRBD2 matches at 12 bases. The CDR3 spans 14 residues. Unmatched junction bases numbered 2, after V lost 4 bases and J lost 6 bases. Germline V gene lookup returns CDR1 SGHKS and CDR2 YYEKEE (reference sequence). DNA of the CDR3: TGTGCCAGCAGCAGGACTAGCGGGGCCAATGAGCAGTTCTTC. Translating gives CASSRTSGANEQFF.

The chain employs TRBV4-3 and TRBJ2-1; 11 bases agree with TRBD2. The trim removed 1 base at V and 6 bases at J, leaving 2 bases unmatched. The CDR3 length is 15 residues. Germline CDR1 reads LGHNA; CDR2 reads YSLEER. CDR3 residues: CASSQGLAGLNEQFF. CDR3 coding DNA: TGCGCCAGCAGCCAAGGACTAGCGGGGCTCAATGAGCAGTTCTTC.

The chain uses TRBV10-3 and TRBJ2-7; 11 nucleotides match TRBD2. V gave up 0 bases and J gave up 1 base; unmatched junction bases: 2. Germline lookup yields CDR1 ENHRY and CDR2 SYGVKD. This CDR3 comprises 16 residues. Written as DNA, the CDR3 is TGTGCCATCAGTGAGTCCACTAGCGGGAGTTCCTACGAGCAGTACTTC. It is translated as CAISESTSGSSYEQYF.

This sequence joins TRBV21-1 and TRBJ1-2. TRBV21-1 is a pseudogene segment. The CDR3 is 16 amino acids. CDR3 in DNA: TGTGCCAGCAGCAACGAAGGACCAGGAGCTAACTATGGCTACACCTTC. Amino acids: CASSNEGPGANYGYTF.

The chain recombines TRBV30 with TRBJ1-4; D call uncertain. V lost 0 bases to trimming and J lost 7 bases, with 9 bases between them. Germline V gene sequence: CDR1 GTSNPN, CDR2 SVGIG (reference sequence). The CDR3 spans 13 residues. Written as DNA, the CDR3 is TGTGCCTGGAGTGTATCATCGGTTGAAAAACTGTTTTTT. It is translated as CAWSVSSVEKLFF.

This chain joins TRBV11-2 and TRBJ1-6; D perhaps matches TRBD1 (6 bases). Germline V gene lookup returns CDR1 SGHAT and CDR2 FQNNGV. Trimming removed 6 bases from V and 8 bases from J, with 14 bases in between. The CDR3 extends over 14 amino acids. CDR3 in amino acids: CASRLQGRDSPLHF. DNA of the CDR3: TGTGCCAGCAGGTTACAGGGTAGAGATTCACCCCTCCACTTT.

The V call is TRBV2, the J call TRBJ2-7; no firm D call. Germline CDR1 and CDR2: SNHLY and FYNNEI. The germline V and J ends were trimmed by 6 bases and 2 bases, with 11 bases remaining between them. The CDR3 is 13 residues long. As DNA, the CDR3 is TGTGCCAGCAGGGGCTGGGAAGCCTACGAGCAGTACTTC. Its translation is CASRGWEAYEQYF.

Only a few counts were recorded for this clone. This rearrangement joins TRBV19 to TRBJ1-2; a possible D gene is TRBD1 (5 bases). Germline CDR1 and CDR2: LNHDA and SQIVND (reference sequence). The CDR3 totals 14 residues. V shed 2 bases and J shed 2 bases, with 9 bases lying between them. CDR3 in amino acids: CASSIQGFNYGYTF. The CDR3 DNA reads TGTGCCAGTAGTATACAGGGCTTCAACTATGGCTACACCTTC.

This CDR3 reads CASSYRRFSYEQYF. Here the CDR3 DNA reads TGTGCCAGCAGTTATAGGAGATTCTCCTACGAGCAGTACTTC. The chain is built from TRBV6-7 and TRBJ2-7; D remains unclear. TRBV6-7 is an ORF, and what it does is uncertain. The CDR3 totals 14 residues. V lost 3 bases, J lost 0 bases, and 9 bases lay in between.

With regard to this clone: This sample includes further DNA sequences coding for the same CDR3. V gene TRBV5-1 combines with J gene TRBJ2-1; D ambiguous. Germline values: CDR1 SGHRS, CDR2 YFSETQ. The CDR3 is 14 residues long. V lost 0 bases, J lost 5 bases, and 9 bases lay in between. The CDR3 here is CASSLGQEHNEQFF. In DNA, the CDR3 is TGCGCCAGCAGCTTGGGTCAGGAGCACAATGAGCAGTTCTTC. Supplemented by reference TRBV5-1 and TRBJ2-1, the full variable domain reads KAGVTQTPRYLIKTRGQQVTLSCSPISGHRSVSWYQQTPGQGLQFLFEYFSETQRNKGNFPGRFSGRQFSNSRSEMNVSTLELGDSALYLCASSLGQEHNEQFFGPGTRLTVL.

Worth noting for this clone: This CDR3 is also generated by other DNA sequences in the sample. The chain couples TRBV7-9 to TRBJ1-3; D is unresolved. The CDR3 contains 14 residues. Germline-derived CDR1 and CDR2 are SEHNR and FQNEAQ (reference sequence). V shed 1 base and J shed 0 bases, with 4 bases lying between them. DNA for the CDR3: TGTGCCAGCAGCTTAGAGGTCTCTGGAAACACCATATATTTT. This translates into CASSLEVSGNTIYF.

The gene calls are TRBV28 and TRBJ2-5; the match to TRBD2 covers 14 bases. CDR1 and CDR2 (germline): MDHEN, SYDVKM. The V gene end was trimmed by 7 bases and the J gene end by 4 bases; junction bases not matched to a gene: 8. This CDR3 region has 16 residues. The CDR3 is CASKPGTSGGGETQYF. The CDR3 DNA follows: TGTGCCAGCAAACCCGGGACTAGCGGGGGCGGAGAGACCCAGTACTTC.

The chain uses TRBV11-1 and TRBJ1-1; D gene uncertain. The germline gives CDR1 SGHAT, CDR2 FQDESV (reference sequence). Between the trimmed V and J ends, which lost 5 bases and 8 bases, there was a span of 12 bases. The CDR3 is made up of 12 amino acids. The CDR3 is CASSHLQREAFF. For the CDR3, the DNA is TGTGCCAGCAGCCACCTTCAAAGGGAAGCTTTCTTT.

The V gene is TRBV5-1, the J gene TRBJ1-1; D gene uncertain. This CDR3 spans 14 amino acids. Trimming took 0 bases from V and 4 from J, leaving 10 bases between them. The germline V gene encodes CDR1 SGHRS and CDR2 YFSETQ. Here the CDR3 DNA reads TGCGCCAGCAGCTTGGCGGCAGCCAGCACTGAAGCTTTCTTT. This sequence encodes CASSLAAASTEAFF.